Each of the 24 T cell receptor beta chains below was sequenced from the same sample in a study of early T cells in non-severe SARS-CoV-2 infection. Each CDR3 protein gets one entry after TCRdb re-called the 5' RACE reads with MiXCR. This sample has over 75,000 distinct CDR3 sequences; just under 15% occur once, and the top ten carry around 5.8%. Sequenced sample: whole blood. The receptors were gathered from an adult who was a healthcare worker with PCR-confirmed SARS-CoV-2 infection or an uninfected control (not recorded which).

The chain carries TRBV29-1 and TRBJ2-2; D remains unclear. The germline CDR1 and CDR2 sequences are SQVTM and ANQGSEA. The CDR3 spans 11 residues. Trimming removed 7 bases at V and 3 bases at J, with 6 bases between. This CDR3 reads CSALDTGELFF. In DNA form, the CDR3 reads TGCAGCGCCTTGGACACCGGGGAGCTGTTTTTT.

V usage is TRBV5-1 and J usage is TRBJ1-1, with D perhaps matching TRBD1 (6 bases). This CDR3 has 15 amino acids. CDR1 and CDR2 from the germline V gene are SGHRS and YFSETQ. V lost 0 bases, J lost 4 bases, and 13 bases lay in between. The CDR3 DNA sequence: TGCGCCAGCAGCTTGGGATCAGGGGTGCTCACTGAAGCTTTCTTT. It encodes CASSLGSGVLTEAFF.

This chain joins TRBV28 and TRBJ1-1; D call uncertain. The CDR3 is 11 residues long. Germline CDR1 is MDHEN and CDR2 is SYDVKM. V lost 8 bases and J lost 0, with 4 bases in between. In DNA form, the CDR3 reads TGTGCCAGCCTTATGAACACTGAAGCTTTCTTT. It yields the protein CASLMNTEAFF.

In this sample, this clonotype turned up a few times. The gene calls are TRBV28 and TRBJ2-7; the D gene is possibly TRBD2 (6 bases). The CDR3 loop spans 14 amino acids. Germline V lookup: CDR1 MDHEN, CDR2 SYDVKM. The ends were cut back, 7 bases at V and 3 bases at J, with 16 bases in the middle. This chain's CDR3 is CASTGGTGYYEQYF. CDR3 DNA sequence: TGTGCCAGCACCGGCGGGACCGGGTACTACGAGCAGTACTTC.

V usage is TRBV7-9 and J usage is TRBJ2-3; no firm D call. Germline CDR1 and CDR2: SEHNR and FQNEAQ (reference sequence). This CDR3 has 13 amino acids. V was trimmed by 2 bases and J by 1 base, leaving 4 bases between them. The chain's CDR3 is CASSLPGTDTQYF. CDR3 DNA: TGTGCCAGCAGCTTACCGGGCACAGATACGCAGTATTTT. Drawing the rest from reference TRBV7-9 and TRBJ2-3, the complete variable domain is DTGVSQNPRHKITKRGQNVTFRCDPISEHNRLYWYRQTLGQGPEFLTYFQNEAQLEKSRLLSDRFSAERPKGSFSTLEIQRTEQGDSAMYLCASSLPGTDTQYFGPGTRLTVL.

This clonotype was counted at least ten times. V is TRBV20-1 and J is TRBJ2-7; maybe TRBD2 (6 bases). Germline values: CDR1 DFQATT, CDR2 SNEGSKA (reference sequence). V dropped 7 bases and J dropped 0 bases, with 16 bases sitting between them. The CDR3 is 14 amino acids. CDR3 sequence: CSVLEGRYSYEQYF. The CDR3 nucleotides read TGCAGTGTGCTCGAGGGGAGGTACTCCTACGAGCAGTACTTC.

Note on this clonotype: This likely comes from a read error, as the CDR3 has no conserved phenylalanine or tryptophan at its end. The chain recombines TRBV10-2 with TRBJ2-1; a weak D match, TRBD2 (6 bases). CDR1 and CDR2 from the germline V gene are WSHSY and SAAADI. The CDR3 length is 13 residues. Deletions cut 2 bases from V and 7 bases from J, with 9 bases between. CDR3 region: CASSEREVNEQFV. The DNA for the CDR3 is TGCGCCAGCAGTGAGAGGGAGGTTAATGAGCAGTTCGTC.

This clonotype has a handful of counts. This sequence joins TRBV5-4 and TRBJ2-3; D ambiguous. The ends were cut back, 5 bases at V and 2 bases at J, with 3 bases in the middle. CDR3 length: 11 residues. Germline-derived CDR1 and CDR2 are SGHNT and YYREEE (reference sequence). CDR3 bases: TGTGCCAGCAGGACCACAGATACGCAGTATTTT. The encoded protein is CASRTTDTQYF.

This clonotype was detected only a few times. The J gene is TRBJ2-5, the V gene TRBV7-2, with D unresolved. CDR1 is SGHTA and CDR2 is FQGNSA in the germline V gene. CDR3 size: 11 residues. Trimming cost V 3 bases and J 8 bases, with 7 bases left between them. This CDR3 reads CASSLLQTQYF. For the CDR3, the DNA is TGTGCCAGCAGCTTGCTCCAAACCCAGTACTTC.

This chain joins TRBV10-2 and TRBJ2-1; 7 bases match TRBD2. CDR3 length: 11 amino acids. The germline V gene has CDR1 WSHSY and CDR2 SAAADI. V shed 8 bases, J shed 11 bases, and the junction held 6 bases outside the gene matches. The CDR3 nucleotides are TGCGCCAGCGGCGGCAGCGGGAAGCAGTTCTTC. It translates to CASGGSGKQFF.

This clonotype was seen repeatedly, ten times or more. V and J are TRBV4-3 and TRBJ1-2; 8 positions agree with TRBD1. There are 15 residues in the CDR3. V lost 1 base to trimming and J lost 6 bases; unmatched junction nucleotides: 7. Germline lookup yields CDR1 LGHNA and CDR2 YSLEER. CDR3 protein: CASSQARTGKDGYTF. Here the CDR3 DNA reads TGCGCCAGCAGCCAAGCGAGGACAGGGAAAGATGGCTACACCTTC.

This clonotype was detected a few times. This chain connects TRBV9 to TRBJ2-1; 8 positions agree with TRBD1. The CDR3 has 17 amino acids. V was pared by 3 bases and J by 4 bases, with 12 bases of the junction left unmatched. The germline gives CDR1 SGDLS, CDR2 YYNGEE. The DNA for the CDR3 is TGTGCCAGCAGCGCACCAGAAGGACAGGGTTTGTACAATGAGCAGTTCTTC. It encodes CASSAPEGQGLYNEQFF.

The gene calls are TRBV20-1 and TRBJ2-1; 7 nucleotides align to TRBD2. This CDR3 is built from 16 residues. Germline V gives CDR1 DFQATT, CDR2 SNEGSKA (reference sequence). Losses at the gene ends were 6 bases for V and 1 base for J; bases not matched to a gene: 12. In nucleotides, the CDR3 is TGCAGTGCCTCAAACCGGGGCGGGAGTTCCTACAATGAGCAGTTCTTC. Residues: CSASNRGGSSYNEQFF.

The J gene is TRBJ1-2, the V gene TRBV20-1, with D perhaps matching TRBD1 (6 bases). CDR3 size: 15 residues. With 4 bases removed from V and 5 bases from J, the gap between germline ends came to 20 bases. CDR1 DFQATT and CDR2 SNEGSKA come from the germline V gene (reference sequence). This CDR3 reads CSAKLHRDNQYGYTF. The DNA of the CDR3 is TGCAGTGCTAAACTCCACCGGGACAACCAATATGGCTACACCTTC.

The chain uses TRBV27 and TRBJ1-1; D unclear. This CDR3 has 14 amino acids. Deletions cut 2 bases from V and 7 bases from J, with 14 bases between. The germline V gene encodes CDR1 MNHEY and CDR2 SMNVEV (reference sequence). CDR3 sequence reads: CASSLRAANGEAFF. Here the CDR3 DNA reads TGTGCCAGCAGTTTACGGGCCGCGAATGGTGAAGCTTTCTTT.

This clonotype has just a few counts. V gene TRBV3-1 combines with J gene TRBJ2-7; TRBD1 agrees at 8 bases. The CDR3 runs to 14 residues. V dropped 4 bases and J dropped 4; count of bases not matched to a gene: 6. Germline CDR1 is LGHDT and CDR2 is YNNKEL (reference sequence). The CDR3 spells CASSPGGRGYEQYF. CDR3 coding DNA: TGTGCCAGCAGCCCAGGGGGCCGGGGGTACGAGCAGTACTTC.

This clonotype appeared many times. DNA for the CDR3: TGTGCCAGCAGCGCTAATGCCCGAATCGGCGAGCAGTACTTC. As protein: CASSANARIGEQYF. The J gene is TRBJ2-7, the V gene TRBV6-2 or TRBV6-3; the D is unclear. V was cut by 6 bases and J by 6 bases, with 18 bases left in between. The CDR3 is made up of 14 amino acids. Germline V gives CDR1 MNHEY, CDR2 SVGEGT.

There are many counts of this clonotype. This chain uses TRBV11-2 with TRBJ2-7; D is undetermined. The germline V and J ends were trimmed by 2 bases and 4 bases, with 9 bases remaining between them. The CDR3 runs 13 residues. Looked up from germline, CDR1 is SGHAT and CDR2 is FQNNGV. The chain's CDR3 is CASSLLQTYEQYF. The CDR3 DNA sequence: TGTGCCAGCAGCTTATTGCAGACTTACGAGCAGTACTTC.

V gene TRBV11-2 combines with J gene TRBJ2-3, with TRBD2 matching over 7 bases. The CDR3 has 19 residues. Losses at the gene ends were 3 bases for V and 0 bases for J; bases not matched to a gene: 15. Germline CDR1 and CDR2: SGHAT and FQNNGV. CDR3 region: CASSFLQPGLRSSTDTQYF. CDR3 in DNA: TGTGCCAGCAGCTTCCTTCAACCGGGACTACGATCTAGCACAGATACGCAGTATTTT. The complete variable domain, with remaining parts taken from reference TRBV11-2 and TRBJ2-3, reads EAGVAQSPRYKIIEKRQSVAFWCNPISGHATLYWYQQILGQGPKLLIQFQNNGVVDDSQLPKDRFSAERLKGVDSTLKIQPAKLEDSAVYLCASSFLQPGLRSSTDTQYFGPGTRLTVL.

This clonotype was counted only a few times. CDR3 nucleotides: TGCAGTGCTACGGGGACAGTCTACAATGAGCAGTTCTTC. Translating gives CSATGTVYNEQFF. The chain uses TRBV20-1 and TRBJ2-1, with TRBD1 identical over 7 bases. Trimming took 4 bases from V and 3 from J; bases not matched to a gene: 3. Per germline, CDR1 DFQATT and CDR2 SNEGSKA (reference sequence). The CDR3 length is 13 residues.

This sequence joins TRBV7-9 and TRBJ1-5, with D tentatively TRBD1 (5 bases). The length of the CDR3 is 15 residues. V shed 5 bases and J shed 7 bases, with 18 bases lying between them. Germline V gives CDR1 SEHNR, CDR2 FQNEAQ (reference sequence). The CDR3 region has the DNA TGTGCCAGCAGCCGGGGCACCCAAAATTGGCAGCCCCAGCATTTT. Its protein product is CASSRGTQNWQPQHF.

This sequence joins TRBV3-1 and TRBJ2-4; no firm D call. Trimming stripped 0 bases from V and 6 bases from J, with 12 bases between. Looked up from germline, CDR1 is LGHDT and CDR2 is YNNKEL (reference sequence). The length of the CDR3 is 15 residues. The CDR3 reads CASSQDRLPSNIQYF. CDR3 in DNA: TGTGCCAGCAGCCAAGATCGTCTTCCCTCAAACATTCAGTACTTC.

This clonotype was counted between two and nine times. The chain employs TRBV5-8 and TRBJ2-7; possibly TRBD2 for D (5 bases). CDR1 is SGHTS, CDR2 YDEGEE, per germline. The ends were cut back, 1 base at V and 9 bases at J, with 14 bases in the middle. This CDR3 spans 13 amino acids. The CDR3 loop reads CASSLRLQSGQYF. The CDR3 DNA is TGTGCCAGCAGCTTGAGGCTCCAGAGCGGGCAGTACTTC.

The chain joins TRBV5-5 to TRBJ2-1; D gene uncertain. Between the trimmed V and J ends, which lost 1 base and 7 bases, there was a span of 12 bases. The CDR3 loop spans 14 amino acids. Germline assignment: CDR1 SGHKS and CDR2 YYEKEE (reference sequence). The CDR3 region is CASSLRVQRNEQFF. Written as DNA, the CDR3 is TGTGCCAGCAGCTTGCGGGTACAGAGAAATGAGCAGTTCTTC.